This TCR beta chain was sequenced in a study of cytomegalovirus exposure and HLA in healthy donors (dated 2017 in TCRdb). Looking at the study overall: An earlier analysis of 587 of the donors reported 250 to 350 Gb of sequence data and around 100 million unique TCR beta sequences obtained from about 170 million T cells. Donor age, sex, ethnicity and CMV serostatus were collected together with the repertoire data. The study was designed to test whether signatures of past pathogen exposure could be identified by cataloging public T cell receptors. Rather than using new phenotypic data, the later analysis identified candidate immune exposures from TCR beta sequences and from how often those sequences occurred across donors. Every discovery cohort repertoire had been produced on one sequencing platform. Four or five DR-DQ haplotypes were handled as single units for association and clustering because linkage in the cohort was strong. A later genetic analysis used genome-wide SNP genotypes for about 65% of the 666 donors, treating that subset as a discovery cohort. The study profiled the T cell repertoires of more than 500 subjects by immunosequencing and related them to cytomegalovirus serostatus. To study patterns of TCR occurrence, a later analysis re-analyzed previously published TCR beta repertoires from 666 donors and added high-resolution HLA genotyping. To predict cytomegalovirus infection status, the study brought together high-throughput TCR immunosequencing, statistical association of individual TCRs with disease status, and machine learning. The number of donors typed differed by locus, with about 629-630 for A, B, C, DRB1 and DQB1, more than 500 for DQA1, 600 to 610 for DPA1, and some 440 for DPB1. An early release that covered roughly 600 HLA-typed donors contained about 290 gigabases of sequencing data and 80 million or so unique TCR sequences. Of the 350 to 450 genotyped donors, 75% to 85% were placed in the genetic ancestry cluster associated with self-reported Caucasian donors. Class I and class II HLA loci were covered by the typing at four-digit resolution. In an earlier analysis of 587 of the donors, high-throughput TCR beta sequencing was used to judge whether each TCR beta V gene segment behaved as functional or pseudogenic. Across about 380 genotyped donors of the cohort, an average of about 240,000 unique TCR beta nucleotide sequences per donor were sequenced, and roughly 20% of those sequences were non-productive. In addition to the first cohort of around 670 subjects, a separate validation cohort of 130 or so different subjects was used. Here is what the overall study found, with its caveats: According to a later analysis, parvovirus B19, influenza, CMV and Epstein-Barr virus appeared linked to several top co-occurrence clusters. HLA typing was unavailable for some donors at each locus, so association tests used only the typed subset. A later genetic analysis reported fewer N-insertions in productive TCRs among donors in an Asian-associated ancestry cluster than the roughly 670-donor mean. Because the 87-base-pair reads could not distinguish some IMGT-functional V segments, including TRBV6-2 and TRBV6-3, those segments were excluded. Most CMV-associated TCR beta chains appeared to be HLA-restricted in a later analysis, and the HLA associations seemed to be driven largely by CMV exposure. The only immune exposure information available for the cohort was CMV serostatus. The presence/absence analyses assumed that sequencing depth was roughly uniform across donors, and that assumption may not be true. The study gave a list of about 150 TCR beta chains associated with cytomegalovirus. Only TCR beta chains were sequenced in this cohort, and the absence of alpha or paired-chain data limited detectable features. In both the original and validation cohorts, the classifier was reported to diagnose cytomegalovirus status with high specificity and sensitivity. In vitro tests confirmed that a few of the cytomegalovirus-associated TCR beta chains recognize cytomegalovirus antigens. It was suggested by the authors that the approach could potentially be generalized to other disease states and immunological phenotypes. In an earlier analysis of 587 of the donors, most TCR beta V segments appeared in productive rearrangements about 87% or about 30% of the time, broadly matching IMGT annotations. A later analysis found that TCR association rates varied across HLA loci, with DRB1 alleles showing the most associated TCRs and HLA-C alleles the fewest. A further reported finding was that TCR beta sequences accurately predicted the HLA-A and HLA-B alleles for most subjects in the first cohort. Because counts were too low, under 20 rarely observed V segments, including chromosome 9 orphons, were left out of the earlier analysis of over 550 of the donors. In a later analysis, HLA-associated TCR beta chains showed more clonal expansion and lower generation probabilities than non-associated chains that were equally common. Assigning TCR associations to individual alleles was difficult when HLA alleles, especially DR and DQ, strongly co-occurred. An association between a missense DCLRE1C variant and V-gene and J-gene trimming of TCR beta chains was found in a later genetic analysis and replicated in an independent cohort. A later analysis associated about 18,000 TCR beta sequences with specific HLA alleles at a false discovery rate of 0.05. Most TCR sequences were seen in very few donors, while some public TCRs were found in many individuals. A group of highly shared sequence variants was considered likely to be a technical artifact of the sequencing pipeline. Linkage disequilibrium might explain the correlated functional status among segregating V segments, but an unknown experimental factor could not be excluded.

Comment on this clone: Its antigen is unknown. No base quality values were provided; no much bigger clone lies one nucleotide off.

Receptor libraries were prepared by the immunoSEQ multiplex PCR assay. A mixture of 60 forward primers for TCR Vbeta segments and 13 reverse primers for TCR Jbeta segments was used in the multiplex PCR. Amplification of the CDR3 region of rearranged TCR beta genes was performed with a multiplex PCR assay on genomic DNA. The Illumina HiSeq System was used to sequence the amplified TCR beta libraries as 87-base-pair reads. In the authors' own workflow: Across the 700 or so repertoires, a later analysis counted 78 million or so unique TCR beta chains, about 10 million of which were shared by at least two donors. Raw reads were error-corrected and collapsed into unique sequences with a nearest-neighbor algorithm that merged closely related sequences to remove PCR and sequencing errors. V, D and J gene segments were assigned by aligning CDR3 sequences to IMGT reference sequences. For a sequence to be retained, at least a six-nucleotide match to both a V gene segment and a J gene segment was required. Rearrangements were classified as productive when the CDR3 lacked stop codons and remained in frame with V and J, and all other rearrangements were classified as non-productive. CDR3 was defined according to IMGT convention as the region running from the second conserved V-encoded cysteine to the conserved J-encoded phenylalanine. The earlier analysis of about 640 of the donors excluded any sequence lacking an unambiguous match to a single V gene segment. In an earlier analysis of almost 600 of the donors, a V segment was called functional when productive rearrangements were above 56.7%, and segregating when the standard deviation between donors exceeded 5%. A statistical classification framework was developed to diagnose cytomegalovirus status using the catalog of TCR beta chain sequences. In a later analysis, V and J genes were assigned by comparing TCR nucleotide sequences against IMGT/GENE-DB human TR gene sequences. In a later analysis, CDR3 sequences and most-parsimonious VDJ recombination scenarios were assigned using the TCRdist pipeline. A later analysis defined each TCR beta chain by its CDR3 amino acid sequence plus V-gene family, and excluded reads lacking a unique V-gene family. In a later analysis, 450 to 600 highly shared, low-generation-probability nucleotide sequences were removed to address suspected cross-contamination and a sequencing artifact. For each public chain, a later analysis derived a clonal expansion index from normalized ranks of inferred template counts within each repertoire. Generation probabilities in a later analysis came from a VDJ recombination model fitted to out-of-frame rearrangements, and those results were checked against IGoR. Hypergeometric tests were used in a later analysis to score TCR-TCR, TCR-HLA and TCR-CMV co-occurrence, with a repertoire-size bias correction applied to the TCR pairs. False discovery rates were estimated in a later analysis by permuting HLA or CMV assignments 20 times. A later analysis grouped co-occurring TCRs with DBSCAN, adding TCRdist sequence similarity when clustering within HLA-allele-positive subsets. Repertoires with fewer than 30,000 or more than 120,000 public chains were left out of co-occurrence clustering, as were four to six repertoires with anomalous nucleotide sharing. TCRdb retrieved this table from immuneACCESS and kept in-frame rearrangements only. Not all clones are present; in checked studies, unresolved V genes account for under half, and no reason is known for the remainder. V and J calls and clone size come straight from that table; D and trimming were deduced from the DNA. This sample has about 180,000 clones in its table, and roughly four fifths of those were observed once. Roughly 5.2% of the sample is in the top ten clones.

The cohort comprised 666 healthy bone marrow donors. Cohort members were all nominally healthy when sampled, although unrecorded immune exposures were likely present. The donor was CMV seropositive and was included in the group of 300 or so seropositive cohort members. Every donor gave a peripheral blood sample, and the peripheral blood mononuclear cells from that sample were used for TCR beta sequencing. Genomic DNA was extracted from the blood cell samples with the Qiagen DNeasy Blood Extraction Kit. Trimming takes 5 bases from V and 0 bases from J, and the germline ends sit 14 bases apart. Based on the germline V gene, the CDR1 and CDR2 sequences are SGHAT and FQNNGV. Reading from cysteine to phenylalanine, the CDR3 counts 16 amino acids. Of all the DNA, just the CDR3 is kept, 48 bases in frame from base 1.

The sequenced material came from PBMCs. The TCR was taken from a woman under 30 in good health and CMV-seropositive. The chain employs TRBV11-2 and TRBJ1-5; a weak D assignment points to TRBD1 (6 bases agree). The base sequence is TGTGCCAGCAGCCAAGCCGGACAGTATAGCAATCAGCCCCAGCATTTT. The translation is CASSQAGQYSNQPQHF.